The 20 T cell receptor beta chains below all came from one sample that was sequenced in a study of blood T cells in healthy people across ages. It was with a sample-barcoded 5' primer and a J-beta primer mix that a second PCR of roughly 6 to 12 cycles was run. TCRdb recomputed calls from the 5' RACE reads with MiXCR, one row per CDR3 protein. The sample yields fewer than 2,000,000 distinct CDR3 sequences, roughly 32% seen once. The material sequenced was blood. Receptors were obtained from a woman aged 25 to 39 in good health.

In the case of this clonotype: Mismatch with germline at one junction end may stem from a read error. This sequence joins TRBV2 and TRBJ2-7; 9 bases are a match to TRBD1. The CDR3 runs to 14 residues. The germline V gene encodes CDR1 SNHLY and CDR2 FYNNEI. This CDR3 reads CASSQGQGIYERYF. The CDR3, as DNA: TGTGCCAGCAGCCAGGGACAGGGAATTTACGAGCGGTACTTC.

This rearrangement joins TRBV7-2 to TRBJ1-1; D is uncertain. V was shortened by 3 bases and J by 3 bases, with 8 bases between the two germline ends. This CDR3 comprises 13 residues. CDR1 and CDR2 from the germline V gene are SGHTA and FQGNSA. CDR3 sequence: CASSFGRYTEAFF. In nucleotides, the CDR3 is TGTGCCAGCAGCTTCGGACGGTACACTGAAGCTTTCTTT.

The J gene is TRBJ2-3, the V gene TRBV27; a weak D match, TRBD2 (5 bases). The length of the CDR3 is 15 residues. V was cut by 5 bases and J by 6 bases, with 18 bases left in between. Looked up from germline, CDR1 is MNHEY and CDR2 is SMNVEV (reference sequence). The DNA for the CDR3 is TGTGCCAGCAGTCCCTGGAGCGGAAATCCCGATACGCAGTATTTT. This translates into CASSPWSGNPDTQYF.

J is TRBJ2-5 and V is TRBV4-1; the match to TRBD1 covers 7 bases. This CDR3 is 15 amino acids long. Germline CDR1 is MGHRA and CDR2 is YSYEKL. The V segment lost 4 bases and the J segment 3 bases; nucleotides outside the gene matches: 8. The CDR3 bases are TGCGCCAGCAGCCTAGTCCTAGGGGGCAAAGAGACCCAGTACTTC. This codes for CASSLVLGGKETQYF.

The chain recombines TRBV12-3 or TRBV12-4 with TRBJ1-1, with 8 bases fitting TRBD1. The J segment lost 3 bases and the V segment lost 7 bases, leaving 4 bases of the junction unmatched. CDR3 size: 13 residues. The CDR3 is CASNRRGHTEAFF. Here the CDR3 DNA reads TGTGCCAGCAATCGCAGGGGGCACACTGAAGCTTTCTTT.

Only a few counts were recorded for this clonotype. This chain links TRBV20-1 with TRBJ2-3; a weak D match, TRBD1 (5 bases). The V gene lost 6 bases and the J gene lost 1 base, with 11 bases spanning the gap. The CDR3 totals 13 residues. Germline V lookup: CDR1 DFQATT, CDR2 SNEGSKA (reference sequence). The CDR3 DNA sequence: TGCAGTGCGTGGGGCCGGGGCACAGATACGCAGTATTTT. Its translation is CSAWGRGTDTQYF.

CDR3: CASSEDTRRSYNEQFF. The CDR3 DNA reads TGTGCCAGCAGTGAGGACACCCGGAGGTCATACAATGAGCAGTTCTTC. This chain uses TRBV2 with TRBJ2-1, with D perhaps TRBD1 or TRBD2 (5 bases each). Germline V gene sequence: CDR1 SNHLY, CDR2 FYNNEI. V lost 3 bases and J lost 4, with 16 bases in between. The CDR3 totals 16 residues.

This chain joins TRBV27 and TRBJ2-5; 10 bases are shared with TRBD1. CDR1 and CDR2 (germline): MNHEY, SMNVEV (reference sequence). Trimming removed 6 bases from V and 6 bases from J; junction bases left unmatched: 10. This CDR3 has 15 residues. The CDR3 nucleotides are TGTGCCAGCAGGTCGACAGGGGGCTTGAGAAAGACCCAGTACTTC. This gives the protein CASRSTGGLRKTQYF.

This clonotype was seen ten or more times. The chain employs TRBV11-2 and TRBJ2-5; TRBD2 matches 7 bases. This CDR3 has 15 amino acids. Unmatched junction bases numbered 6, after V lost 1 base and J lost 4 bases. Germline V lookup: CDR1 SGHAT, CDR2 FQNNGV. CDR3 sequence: CASSLGGSGLETQYF. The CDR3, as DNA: TGTGCCAGCAGCTTAGGTGGTAGCGGGCTAGAGACCCAGTACTTC.

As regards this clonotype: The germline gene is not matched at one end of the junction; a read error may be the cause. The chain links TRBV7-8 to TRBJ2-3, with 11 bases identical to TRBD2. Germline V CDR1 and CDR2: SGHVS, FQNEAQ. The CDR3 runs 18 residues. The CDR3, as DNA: TGTGCCAGCAGCCCCACCGCCCTAGCGGGGGGTAGCACAGATACGCGGTATTTT. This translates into CASSPTALAGGSTDTRYF.

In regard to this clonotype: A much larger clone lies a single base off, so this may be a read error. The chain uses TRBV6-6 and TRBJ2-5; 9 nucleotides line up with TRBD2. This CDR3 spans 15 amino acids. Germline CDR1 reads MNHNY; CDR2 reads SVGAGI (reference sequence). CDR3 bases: TGTGCCAGCAGTTCGTTGCGGGGGGGCAGAGAGGCCCAGTACTTC. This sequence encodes CASSSLRGGREAQYF.

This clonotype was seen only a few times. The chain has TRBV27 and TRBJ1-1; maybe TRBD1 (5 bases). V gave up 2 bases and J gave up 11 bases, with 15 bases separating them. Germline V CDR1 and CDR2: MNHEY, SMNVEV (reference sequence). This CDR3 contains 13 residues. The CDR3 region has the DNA TGTGCCAGCAGTTTACAGGGAAAAGGTTTGGCTTTCTTT. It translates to CASSLQGKGLAFF.

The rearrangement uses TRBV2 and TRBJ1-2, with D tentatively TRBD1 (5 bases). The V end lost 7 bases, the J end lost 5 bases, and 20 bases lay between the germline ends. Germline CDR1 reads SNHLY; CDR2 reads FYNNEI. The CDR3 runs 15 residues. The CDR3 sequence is CASIRLDSLGYGYTF. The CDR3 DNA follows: TGTGCCAGCATACGACTCGACAGCTTAGGGTATGGCTACACCTTC.

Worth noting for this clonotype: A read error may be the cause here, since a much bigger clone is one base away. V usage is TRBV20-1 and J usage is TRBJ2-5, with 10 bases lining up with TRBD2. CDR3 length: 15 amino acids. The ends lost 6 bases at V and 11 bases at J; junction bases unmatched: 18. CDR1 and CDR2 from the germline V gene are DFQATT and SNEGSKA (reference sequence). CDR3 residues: CSARTGQRGGYVQYF. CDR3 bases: TGCAGTGCACGGACTGGCCAGCGGGGGGGCTACGTGCAGTACTTC.

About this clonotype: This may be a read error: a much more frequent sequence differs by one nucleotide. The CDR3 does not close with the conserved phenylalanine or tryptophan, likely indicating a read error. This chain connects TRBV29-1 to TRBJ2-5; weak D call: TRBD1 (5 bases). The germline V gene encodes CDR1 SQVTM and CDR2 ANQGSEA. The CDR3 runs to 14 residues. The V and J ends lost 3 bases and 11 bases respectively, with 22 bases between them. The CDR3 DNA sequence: TGCAGCGTTGAGGCCCAGGGCGCCGGGCGAGAGCAGTACTGC. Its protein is CSVEAQGAGREQYC.

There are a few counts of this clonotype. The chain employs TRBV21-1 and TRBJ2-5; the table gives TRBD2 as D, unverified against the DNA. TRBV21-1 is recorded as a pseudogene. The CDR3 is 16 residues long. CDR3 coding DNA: TGTGCCAGCACCCCAAGGGTAGCGGGGGGCCTGGAGACCCAGTACTTC. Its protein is CASTPRVAGGLETQYF.

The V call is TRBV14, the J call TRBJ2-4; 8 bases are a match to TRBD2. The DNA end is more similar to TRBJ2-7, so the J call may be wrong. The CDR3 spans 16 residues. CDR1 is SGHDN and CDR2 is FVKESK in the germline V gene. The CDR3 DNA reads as TGTGCCAGCAGCCAAGATCTAGGACTAGCATCATACGAGCAGTACTTC. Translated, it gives CASSQDLGLASYEQYF.

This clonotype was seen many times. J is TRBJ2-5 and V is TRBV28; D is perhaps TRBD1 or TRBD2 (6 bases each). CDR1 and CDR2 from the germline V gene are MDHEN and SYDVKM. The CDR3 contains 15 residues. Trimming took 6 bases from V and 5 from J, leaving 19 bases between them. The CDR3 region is CASSPRGGLRETQYF. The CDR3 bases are TGTGCCAGCAGCCCCCGAGGGGGGCTAAGGGAGACCCAGTACTTC. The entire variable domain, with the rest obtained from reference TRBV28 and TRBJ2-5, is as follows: DVKVTQSSRYLVKRTGEKVFLECVQDMDHENMFWYRQDPGLGLRLIYFSYDVKMKEKGDIPEGYSVSREKKERFSLILESASTNQTSMYLCASSPRGGLRETQYFGPGTRLLVL.

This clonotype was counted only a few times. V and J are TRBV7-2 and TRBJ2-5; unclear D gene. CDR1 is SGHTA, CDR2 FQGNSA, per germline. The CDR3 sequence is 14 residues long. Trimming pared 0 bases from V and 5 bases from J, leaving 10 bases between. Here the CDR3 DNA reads TGTGCCAGCAGCTTAGCAATCCCCCGTGAGACCCAGTACTTC. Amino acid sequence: CASSLAIPRETQYF.

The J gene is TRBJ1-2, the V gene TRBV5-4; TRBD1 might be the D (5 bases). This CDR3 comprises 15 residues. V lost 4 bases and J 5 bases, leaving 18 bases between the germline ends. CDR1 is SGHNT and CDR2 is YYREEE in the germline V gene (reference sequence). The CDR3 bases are TGTGCCAGCAGCGGCGGGGGGTGGGCTGTTTATGGCTACACCTTC. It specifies CASSGGGWAVYGYTF.